This T cell receptor beta chain emerged from a study of Graves' ophthalmopathy and Graves' hyperthyroidism. On the study more broadly: The term stable hyperthyroidism indicated an absence of ophthalmopathy within 18 months of follow-up. Study-level points and caveats: Using 13 signatures, a model distinguished ophthalmopathy from stable hyperthyroidism, reaching roughly 90% sensitivity and 81.08% specificity. The blood repertoire also included most expanded thyroid clonotypes above 0.001 frequency.

A remark on this clonotype: Its antigen is currently unknown.

The length of the CDR3 is 14 residues. Germline V gene lookup returns CDR1 ENHRY and CDR2 SYGVKD. The V and J ends lost 11 bases and 8 bases respectively, with 21 bases between them. RNA transcripts yielded amplified TCR beta CDR3 regions. Second-round multiplex PCR came after first-round RT-PCR with HTBI primers. Using its own MiXCR run on the multiplex PCR reads, TCRdb lists one record per CDR3 protein. Here the sample spans some 1.1 million distinct CDR3 sequences, 35% to 40% being singletons. Sequenced sample: peripheral blood or thyroid tissue (not recorded which). The chain joins TRBV10-3 to TRBJ1-4; the D gene is possibly TRBD1 (5 bases). This clonotype was sampled from an adult man with Graves' hyperthyroidism. As DNA, the CDR3 is TGTGCCTCTGCCCGGGACGACAGTTGGGAAAAACTGTTTTTT. Protein: CASARDDSWEKLFF.